This TCR beta chain derives from a study of patients and donors after allogeneic stem cell transplantation. TCRdb processed the RT-PCR reads anew with MiXCR; each CDR3 protein has one entry. The top ten hold around a tenth of the sample, which has about 230,000 distinct CDR3 sequences, roughly 15% seen once. The sequenced sample was blood, either unsorted or a sorted T cell fraction (not recorded which). The source is a human donor who was either an allogeneic HSCT recipient or a stem cell or donor lymphocyte infusion donor (not recorded which). It is not recorded whose cells these are; they may come from a transplant donor.

DNA for the CDR3: TGTGCCAGCAGTGAAAGAATGGGTTACGAGCAGTACTTC. It translates to CASSERMGYEQYF. The V gene is TRBV3-1, the J gene TRBJ2-7; D is undetermined. Germline V gives CDR1 LGHDT, CDR2 YNNKEL (reference sequence). The CDR3 sequence is 13 residues long. V was pared by 6 bases and J by 4 bases, with 13 bases between.